This paragraph covers one T cell receptor beta chain sequence. Its antigen remains unidentified. Sequenced by immunoSEQ multiplex PCR; TCRdb stores in-frame clones only, minus some. The sample contains over 60,000 clones, 75% to 85% of which appear only once. The sample originates from a study of memory CD4+ T cells and cytomegalovirus serostatus. Study-level points and caveats: CD4+ memory repertoires contained about 40% of the roughly 160 reported CMV TCRbeta sequences. CMV serostatus prediction reached median AUC about 0.95, or 0.9 with US-trained model.

The germline gives CDR1 MDHEN, CDR2 SYDVKM. The V segment lost 5 bases and the J segment 4 bases; nucleotides outside the gene matches: 8. The CDR3 runs 16 residues. The sort gate was single viable CD3+CD4+CD8-CD45RO+ cells for memory CD4+ T cells. Serum IgG to CMV pp150, pp28, p38 and p52 defined serostatus. The clonotype comes from an adult in good health and CMV-seronegative. The V call is TRBV28, the J call TRBJ1-5; the match to TRBD1 covers 10 bases. The specimen sequenced was memory CD4+ T cells from blood. The CDR3 region has the DNA TGTGCCAGCAGTCCCCAACCGGGACAGGGGAATCAGCCCCAGCATTTT. Its protein product is CASSPQPGQGNQPQHF.